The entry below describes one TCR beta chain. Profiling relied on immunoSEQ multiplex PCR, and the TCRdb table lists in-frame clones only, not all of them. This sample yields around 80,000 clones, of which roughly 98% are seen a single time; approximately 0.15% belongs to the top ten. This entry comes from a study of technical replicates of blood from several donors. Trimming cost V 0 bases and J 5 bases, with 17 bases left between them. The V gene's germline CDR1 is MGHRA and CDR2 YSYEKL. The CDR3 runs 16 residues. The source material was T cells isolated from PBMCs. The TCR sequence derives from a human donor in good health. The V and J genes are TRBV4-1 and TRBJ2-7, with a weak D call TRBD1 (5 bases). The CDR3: CASSQEFGAERDEQYF. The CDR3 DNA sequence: TGCGCCAGCAGCCAAGAGTTTGGGGCTGAGCGAGACGAGCAGTACTTC.